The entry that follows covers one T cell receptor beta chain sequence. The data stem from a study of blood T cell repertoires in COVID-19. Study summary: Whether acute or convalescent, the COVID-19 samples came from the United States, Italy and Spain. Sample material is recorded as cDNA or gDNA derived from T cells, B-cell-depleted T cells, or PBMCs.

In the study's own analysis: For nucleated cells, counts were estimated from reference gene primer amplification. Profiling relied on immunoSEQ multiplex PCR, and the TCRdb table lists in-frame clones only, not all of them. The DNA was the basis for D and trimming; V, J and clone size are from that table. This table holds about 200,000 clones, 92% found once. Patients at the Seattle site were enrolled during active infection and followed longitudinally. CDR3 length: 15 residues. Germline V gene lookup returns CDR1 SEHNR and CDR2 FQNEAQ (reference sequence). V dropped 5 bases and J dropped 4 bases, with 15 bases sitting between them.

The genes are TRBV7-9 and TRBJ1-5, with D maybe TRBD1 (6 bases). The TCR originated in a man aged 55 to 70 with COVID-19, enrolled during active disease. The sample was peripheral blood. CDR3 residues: CASSPGVEKNQPQHF. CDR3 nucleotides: TGTGCCAGCAGCCCAGGGGTCGAGAAAAATCAGCCCCAGCATTTT.